This TCR beta chain appears in the sequencing data of a study of vaccination and CD4 T cells after COVID-19. Across the study: The study enrolled six male and four female convalescents, two of whom were Hispanic.

Treatment noted: roughly ten-day PBMC culture with coronavirus spike peptide pools or control peptides (ViraFEST assay). The unexposed donor's CD4+ T cells were collected before the COVID-19 pandemic (2011-2018). ViraFEST enlarged antigen-specific T cell populations with peptide pools and afterwards sequenced TCRs. Wells contained under 2.5 million PBMCs each, and these were cultured with about 9.1 IU/ml IL-2 and around 10 ug/ml peptide pools. Fresh IL-2 medium replaced half the culture medium on days 3 and 7. V trimming: 5 bases; J trimming: 4 bases; junction bases outside the gene matches: 12. The CDR3 is 16 amino acids. CDR1 and CDR2 from the germline V gene are MNHNS and SASEGT. For this clonotype: Its antigen is not known.

Sequencing of the DNA from cultured CD4+ T cells was carried out with the Oncomine TCR Beta short-read assay. Each CDR3 protein gets one entry after TCRdb re-called the PCR reads with MiXCR. The table lists about 7,200 distinct CDR3 sequences, around two fifths of them singletons. Specimen: CD4+ T cells from blood, cultured in vitro. The rearrangement joins TRBV6-1 to TRBJ2-7, with 9 bases that match TRBD2. This TCR came from a human donor in good health. CDR3: CASSLGPGTSLYEQYF. The CDR3 DNA sequence: TGTGCCAGCAGTCTCGGCCCCGGGACTAGCTTGTACGAGCAGTACTTC.